The clone carrying this T cell receptor (beta chain) was seen only a few times. Its antigen is currently unknown. Trimming took 6 bases from V and 7 from J; bases not matched to a gene: 11. The CDR3 length is 14 residues. Germline CDR1 reads LNHDA; CDR2 reads SQIVND (reference sequence). The sample belongs to a study of chemoradiotherapy in HPV16-positive cancers. The table came from immunoSEQ multiplex PCR; TCRdb's copy has only in-frame clones and leaves some out. The sample records about 13,000 clones, roughly 84% being singletons. Study-level findings and limits: HPV-responsive T-cell expansion during chemoradiotherapy was linked to improved recurrence-free survival in HPV16-positive patients. During treatment, candidate HPV-specific clones and E7-related motifs expanded in tumor. Functional assays defining HPV-specific T cells used only two HPV16-positive patients.

Over chemoradiotherapy, repertoires were sampled more than once. The sample in question was blood, obtained from a patient who underwent chemoradiotherapy. The clonotype was recovered from a human donor with HPV-associated anogenital cancer. J is TRBJ1-1 and V is TRBV19; TRBD1 matches at 7 bases. CDR3 residues: CASRRRTGLFEAFF. The CDR3 nucleotides read TGTGCCAGTAGGAGAAGGACAGGCCTTTTTGAAGCTTTCTTT.